Given below is one T cell receptor beta chain in context. Its target antigen remains unknown. No base quality information exists; no much larger clone differs at one position. Systemically healthy Caucasian individuals from Russia, about 38 in total and aged roughly 6 to 95 years, were included as donors. Each donor gave ten milliliters of peripheral blood, drawn into EDTA-treated Vacutainer tubes. Ficoll-Paque density-gradient centrifugation was used to isolate PBMCs, with at least 6 million obtained per sample. Total RNA, at least 5.5 micrograms per sample, was extracted from PBMCs with Trizol reagent. For every donor, an aliquot of PBMCs went through flow cytometry to measure the percentages of naive CD45RAhigh/CD27high T cells. Based on the germline V gene, the CDR1 and CDR2 sequences are SNHLY and FYNNEI. The germline ends are 17 bases apart after V is trimmed by 5 bases and J by 3 bases. The CDR3 sequence holds 16 residues, the cysteine and phenylalanine included. The entry retains the CDR3 DNA only, 48 bases that are in frame from base 1.

The data were taken from a study of blood T cells in healthy people across ages (dated by TCRdb to 2015 to 2017). Notes on the research overall: In model experiments, roughly one uniquely barcoded TCR beta cDNA molecule per two T cells was captured by template switching. The study measured age-related changes in TCR beta repertoire diversity using deep sequencing normalized with unique cDNA molecular identifiers. Two additional independent replicas of 1 million unique cDNA reads from the same blood draw were analyzed for two donors (one aged 18 to 30 and one aged 80 or older). Four age groups were formed from the donors: young (average roughly 16 years), middle-aged (approximately 40), aged (approximately 60) and long-lived (about 80). Donors of different ages were randomly distributed across sequencing lanes to avoid experimental bias. Overall results and qualifications from the work: The CMV infection status of donors was not known, potentially confounding age-related changes in expanded clonotypes. There was a strong correlation between observed TCR beta diversity and the percentage of naive T cells measured by flow cytometry. Compared with the aged group, the long-lived group had more naive CD4+ T cells, fewer expanded clones and increased TCR diversity, a pattern suggesting age selection. As age increased, observed TCR beta diversity per million T cells dropped in a roughly linear way, and a significant reduction was already evident by age 40. Estimates of total diversity based on one million sequenced T cells were considered lower bounds and underestimates. Conclusive comparison of naive and antigen-experienced compartments was prevented by the profiling of bulk unsorted PBMCs.

The library was generated by 5' RACE. TCRdb names Illumina HiSeq 2500 as the instrument used. A second about 7 to 11 cycle PCR used a sample-barcoded 5' primer and a J-beta primer mix. Each TCR beta cDNA molecule received a unique molecular identifier from a template-switch 5' adaptor carrying 12 random nucleotides. Each sample yielded at least 2.5 million CDR3-containing paired-end reads. First-strand cDNA synthesis was performed from all RNA using the Mint cDNA synthesis kit, with priming by a TRBC-specific oligonucleotide. All cDNA was treated with uracil-DNA glycosylase and then went through a first 18-cycle PCR with the universal primers M1SS and BC2_uni_R. The original pipeline was this. For normalization, 1 million high-quality reads, each with a distinct molecular identifier, were randomly selected from each sample. Reads with shared molecular identifiers were discarded instead of being binned into consensus sequences. MiTCR, run with a Q25 quality threshold and the strictest error-elimination algorithm, handled CDR3 identification, clonotype clustering and error correction. A nonparametric unseen species model with Euler transformation was used to estimate lower-bound total TCR beta diversity. The public reads were run again by TCRdb, first through fastp at Q25 and then through MiXCR, and only productive beta chains were kept. Every CDR3 protein is listed once, alongside the most common genes and DNA of its rows. These V and J calls originate from TCRdb's pipeline instead of the authors' own analysis. The sample table contains 1.5 million to 1.9 million distinct CDR3 sequences; only one count was recorded for approximately 42% of them. About 3.8% of the sample goes to the ten largest clones.

Recombination connected TRBV2 to TRBJ2-1; the D element could tentatively be TRBD1 or TRBD2, as 5 bases agree for each. Sequencing was done on a sample of blood. The clonotype was recovered from a woman in her late teens or twenties in good health. The CDR3 sequence is CASSRGPMGVYNEQFF. In nucleotide form, the sequence is TGTGCCAGCAGTCGGGGACCCATGGGCGTCTACAATGAGCAGTTCTTC. The variable domain in full, with residues beyond the CDR3 obtained from the reference TRBV2 and TRBJ2-1 genes, is EPEVTQTPSHQVTQMGQEVILRCVPISNHLYFYWYRQILGQKVEFLVSFYNNEISEKSEIFDDQFSVERPDGSNFTLKIRSTKLEDSAMYFCASSRGPMGVYNEQFFGPGTRLTVL.